This T cell receptor beta chain was documented in a study of blood T cell repertoires in COVID-19. In the study overall: Some COVID-19 samples were acute and others convalescent; all came from the United States, Italy and Spain. Sources were T cells, B-cell-depleted T cells, or PBMCs; the material itself was cDNA or gDNA.

It was during active infection that Seattle patients were enrolled and then longitudinally followed. V shed 5 bases and J shed 8 bases, with 19 bases lying between them. The CDR3 runs 16 residues. In germline, CDR1 is KGHSH, CDR2 LQKENI. In the authors' workflow: Reference gene primer amplification in the assay estimated nucleated cell counts. Clones were read by immunoSEQ multiplex PCR, and TCRdb kept only the in-frame ones, dropping some. The D gene and trimming were derived from the DNA, and the V and J assignments and clone size from that table. The profile shows nearly 300,000 clones, less than 85% of them singletons.

Sample: peripheral blood. The chain uses TRBV18 and TRBJ1-6; D call uncertain. The receptor comes from a human donor with COVID-19, enrolled during active disease. The donor label of this sample is uncertain. CDR3 sequence (DNA): TGTGCCAGCTCAGCCCGAAACGGTCTGAGTGATTCACCCCTCCACTTT. It translates to CASSARNGLSDSPLHF.